What follows is one TCR beta chain and its context. It has no known antigen specificity. Base quality data are lacking; no much larger clone is found one base away. The library was obtained by the immunoSEQ multiplex PCR assay. Using reverse primers that targeted J gene segments together with forward primers that targeted V gene segments, the TR loci were amplified in a multiplexed PCR. The amplified CDR3 regions were sequenced using the Illumina HiSeq System. The authors' pipeline ran thus. Closely related reads were merged by a nearest-neighbour algorithm to remove PCR and sequencing errors and to collapse the data into unique sequences. Each repertoire was summarised by clonality and by T cell density, with T cell density defined as TR molecules per amount of genomic DNA input. CDR3 amino acid sequences present in at least 80% of unsorted samples were defined as public TRs and were then tested for differential abundance between coeliac and control samples. Kruskal-Wallis tests followed by Dunn post-tests were used to test for differences in clonality and density between disease groups. In its TCRdb copy, this immuneACCESS table keeps in-frame sequences only and misses some clones. Where compared with another copy, unresolved V genes explain less than half of these, and the others have no known cause. Clone size and the V and J calls come from that table; the DNA yielded D and trimming. This sample has approximately 1,300 clones in its table, and 50% to 70% of those were observed once. The top ten clonotypes cover approximately 25% of the sample.

The data were taken from a study of coeliac disease (dated by TCRdb to 2021 to 2024). Notes on the research overall: High-resolution HLA typing was unavailable, so biased TRBV7-2 usage was queried as a proof of principle. Next-generation sequencing of rearranged TRB and TRG CDR3 regions was applied to small intestinal lymphocyte fractions from coeliac and non-coeliac patients. The goal was to describe the TR repertoires of small intestinal T cells in active coeliac disease, in refractory type I coeliac disease, and in coeliac disease treated with a gluten-free diet. Of the 30 or so patients in the full study, about 22 had coeliac disease confirmed by serology and 8 were controls with non-small intestinal disorders. TRB sequencing succeeded for samples from around 27 subjects, including approximately 25 paired bulk unsorted intraepithelial and lamina propria cell samples.

Taken from cysteine to phenylalanine, the CDR3 has 15 residues. Of the read, only the CDR3 DNA is kept; its 45 bases are in frame from base 1. Cut back by 2 bases and 1 base, the V and J ends lie 11 bases apart. CDR1 and CDR2 (SGHTS, YDEGEE) derive from the germline V gene. Aliquots of 500,000 cells were frozen in DMSO/FBS in liquid nitrogen, and one aliquot per fraction was used for sequencing. All 30 patients in the study underwent endoscopy and small intestinal biopsy. To release intraepithelial cells, biopsies were stirred at 37 degrees Celsius for one hour in RPMI containing EGTA, MgCl2 and 1% FBS. Genomic DNA was extracted from frozen unsorted cell fractions using the Qiagen DNeasy blood extraction kit. The paper as a whole reports these results and caveats: For the most part, TRB repertoires were private, with most amino acid sequences found in only one sample, and V-gene usage showed no significant difference across disease groups. The approach was considered by the authors to be unsuitable for unbiased detection of gliadin-specific T cells, as gliadin-specific T cells are scarce and rarely shared between patients. Separating intraepithelial cells from lamina propria cells did not give high-purity fractions, so cross-contamination between the two compartments may have occurred. Lower clonality than in controls was observed in the TRB and TRG repertoires of active coeliac intraepithelial and lamina propria samples, suggesting that diverse T cells were recruited.

The specimen sequenced was intraepithelial lymphocytes from the gut. In light of the paper, this sample's cell subset or site label describes: intraepithelial cell (IEC) fraction of small intestinal biopsy. This sequence originates from a man in his 70s without celiac disease. The chain is made from TRBV5-8 and TRBJ2-3, with the identity of the D gene unclear. The nucleotide sequence reads TGTGCCAGCAGCTTAAGTACACAGCGCACAGATACGCAGTATTTT. Protein translation: CASSLSTQRTDTQYF.